These 15 T cell receptor beta chains originate from one sample sequenced in a study of T cell responses to AZD1222 COVID-19 vaccine. TCRdb's table, derived via immunoSEQ multiplex PCR, lists solely in-frame clones and lacks some. The sample consists of 95,000 or so clones, around nine tenths of them appearing once. Sequenced material: peripheral blood, taken on day 0 of AZD1222 vaccination. These receptors came from an adult in good health.

This sequence joins TRBV29-1 and TRBJ1-2, with 9 bases identical to TRBD1. The CDR3 is 12 amino acids. Germline V lookup: CDR1 SQVTM, CDR2 ANQGSEA. Trimming removed 8 bases from V and 4 bases from J; junction bases left unmatched: 5. CDR3 in amino acids: CSYGGQGYGYTF. CDR3 nucleotides: TGCAGCTACGGGGGACAGGGCTATGGCTACACCTTC. The entire variable domain, with the rest obtained from reference TRBV29-1 and TRBJ1-2, is as follows: SAVISQKPSRDICQRGTSLTIQCQVDSQVTMMFWYRQQPGQSLTLIATANQGSEATYESGFVIDKFPISRPNLTFSTLTVSNMSPEDSSIYLCSYGGQGYGYTFGSGTRLTVV.

The chain employs TRBV7-9 and TRBJ2-5; no definite D call. V lost 6 bases, J lost 4 bases, and 9 bases lay in between. This CDR3 comprises 12 residues. CDR1 and CDR2 from the germline V gene are SEHNR and FQNEAQ (reference sequence). The CDR3: CASRPVRETQYF. The CDR3 DNA is TGTGCCAGCAGACCGGTCCGAGAGACCCAGTACTTC. Variable domain in full (rest from reference TRBV7-9 and TRBJ2-5): DTGVSQNPRHKITKRGQNVTFRCDPISEHNRLYWYRQTLGQGPEFLTYFQNEAQLEKSRLLSDRFSAERPKGSFSTLEIQRTEQGDSAMYLCASRPVRETQYFGPGTRLLVL.

There are a few counts of this clone. The CDR3 region has the DNA TGTGCTAGTGGTTTGCCTCAACTGGGATTGCAGTTCTTC. Residues: CASGLPQLGLQFF. The gene calls are TRBV12-5 and TRBJ2-1; D gene unclear. CDR3 length equals 13 residues. V lost 2 bases to trimming and J lost 12 bases, with 14 bases between them. Per the germline V gene, CDR1 is LGHNT and CDR2 is FRNRAP.

The genes are TRBV30 and TRBJ1-5, with unresolved D. Trimming removed 0 bases from V and 5 bases from J, with 8 bases in between. The CDR3 loop spans 13 amino acids. Germline-derived CDR1 and CDR2 are GTSNPN and SVGIG (reference sequence). The CDR3 spells CAWSVGRDQPQHF. The DNA of the CDR3 is TGTGCCTGGAGTGTGGGGAGGGATCAGCCCCAGCATTTT.

A word on this clone: At one end, the junction sequence differs from germline, possibly due to a read error. The J gene is TRBJ2-5, the V gene TRBV5-4; tentative D call: TRBD2 (7 bases). The CDR3 consists of 16 residues. From germline, CDR1 is SGHNT and CDR2 YYREEE (reference sequence). CDR3 DNA: TGTGCCAGCAGCCGGTGGGGGCGGGGGCCTCAAGAGGCCCAGTACTTC. This codes for CASSRWGRGPQEAQYF.

The chain has TRBV14 and TRBJ2-1, with TRBD1 matching over 7 bases. The CDR3 length is 14 residues. V dropped 1 base and J dropped 8; count of bases not matched to a gene: 5. Per germline, CDR1 SGHDN and CDR2 FVKESK. DNA of the CDR3: TGTGCCAGCAGCCAAGTAACAGGGGTCGATGAGCAGTTCTTC. Translation gives CASSQVTGVDEQFF.

A few counts support this clone. V gene TRBV6-5 combines with J gene TRBJ1-2; D unclear. This CDR3 is built from 14 residues. Germline-derived CDR1 and CDR2 are MNHEY and SVGAGI. V was clipped by 2 bases and J by 2 bases, with 9 bases between them. CDR3 loop: CASSYRQSNYGYTF. As DNA, the CDR3 is TGTGCCAGCAGTTACCGGCAGTCCAACTATGGCTACACCTTC.

In its sample, this clone was seen a few times. Other DNA sequences from this sample encode an identical CDR3 as well. The CDR3 nucleotides are TGTGCCAGTGGTCCCCCCAACTATGGCTACACCTTC. Translation: CASGPPNYGYTF. The chain uses TRBV19 and TRBJ1-2; D gene unclear. CDR3 length: 12 amino acids. Trimming took off 8 bases at V and 2 bases at J, with 9 bases between the two ends. The germline gives CDR1 LNHDA, CDR2 SQIVND (reference sequence).

The genes are TRBV27 and TRBJ2-7, with D perhaps TRBD2 (5 bases). The V end was cut by 0 bases, the J end by 7 bases, with 16 bases between. The CDR3 loop spans 15 amino acids. CDR1 is MNHEY, CDR2 SMNVEV, per germline (reference sequence). The DNA of the CDR3 is TGTGCCAGCAGTTTATCTGGCGGGCCTTCTGCAGAGCAGTACTTC. Its protein is CASSLSGGPSAEQYF.

The V gene is TRBV6-2 or TRBV6-3, the J gene TRBJ2-2; D not certain. The V end was cut by 1 base, the J end by 0 bases, with 6 bases between. There are 15 residues in the CDR3. From germline, CDR1 is MNHEY and CDR2 SVGEGT. The CDR3 DNA reads TGTGCCAGCAGTTACTTGGCATCGAACACCGGGGAGCTGTTTTTT. Residues: CASSYLASNTGELFF.

This clone was observed once. This rearrangement joins TRBV7-2 to TRBJ1-2, with D possibly TRBD1 on 5 matching bases. CDR1 SGHTA and CDR2 FQGNSA come from the germline V gene. V lost 5 bases and J lost 2, with 15 bases in between. The CDR3 has 15 residues. CDR3 amino acids: CASSPTAGPNYGYTF. The CDR3 nucleotides read TGTGCCAGCAGCCCCACGGCGGGGCCGAACTATGGCTACACCTTC. Full variable domain (missing parts from reference TRBV7-2 and TRBJ1-2): GAGVSQSPSNKVTEKGKDVELRCDPISGHTALYWYRQSLGQGLEFLIYFQGNSAPDKSGLPSDRFSAERTGGSVSTLTIQRTQQEDSAVYLCASSPTAGPNYGYTFGSGTRLTVV.

The count of this clone is one. The CDR3 DNA follows: TGTGCCAGTAGTATAGACGGGGGAGGGCGAGAGACCCAGTACTTC. Translating it yields CASSIDGGGRETQYF. The genes are TRBV19 and TRBJ2-5; 7 bases match TRBD2. The CDR3 has 15 residues. Germline CDR1 and CDR2: LNHDA and SQIVND (reference sequence). V was pared by 0 bases and J by 4 bases, with 5 bases of the junction left unmatched.

The chain carries TRBV27 and TRBJ1-2, with a tentative D call TRBD1 (5 bases). Trimming removed 10 bases from V and 4 bases from J, with 19 bases in between. The CDR3 has 14 residues. Germline loops: CDR1 MNHEY, CDR2 SMNVEV (reference sequence). In DNA, the CDR3 is TGTGCCACTCACGGGGGGAATGGGGCCTATGGCTACACCTTC. Encoded protein: CATHGGNGAYGYTF.

This chain links TRBV9 with TRBJ1-4; possible D gene TRBD1, 5 bases. Trimming stripped 1 base from V and 8 bases from J, with 12 bases between. Germline CDR1 SGDLS, CDR2 YYNGEE. CDR3 length: 14 residues. CDR3 sequence reads: CASSVSGLGEKLFF. CDR3 DNA sequence: TGTGCCAGCAGCGTATCAGGGCTAGGCGAAAAACTGTTTTTT.

Comment on this clone: Being one base from a much bigger clone, this may be a read error. The rearrangement links TRBV19 to TRBJ1-3, with D perhaps matching TRBD1 (6 bases). The V end lost 9 bases, the J end lost 0 bases, and 9 bases lay between the germline ends. Germline V lookup: CDR1 LNHDA, CDR2 SQIVND (reference sequence). The CDR3 runs 13 residues. The CDR3 loop reads CASRDNSGNTIYF. DNA of the CDR3: TGTGCCAGCAGGGACAACTCTGGAAACACCATATATTTT.